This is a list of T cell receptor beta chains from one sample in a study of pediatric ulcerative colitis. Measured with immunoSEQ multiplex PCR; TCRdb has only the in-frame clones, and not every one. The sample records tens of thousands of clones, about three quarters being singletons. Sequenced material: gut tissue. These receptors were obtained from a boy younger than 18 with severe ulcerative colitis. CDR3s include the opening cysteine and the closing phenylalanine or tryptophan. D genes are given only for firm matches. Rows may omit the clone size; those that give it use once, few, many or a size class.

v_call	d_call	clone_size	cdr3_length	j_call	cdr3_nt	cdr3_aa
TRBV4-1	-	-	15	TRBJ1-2	TGCGCCAGCAGCCAAGATTTAGACCCTAACTATGGCTACACCTTC	CASSQDLDPNYGYTF
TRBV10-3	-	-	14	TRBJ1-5	TGTGCCATCAGTGAACGGATACGGGGTCAGCCCCAGCATTTT	CAISERIRGQPQHF
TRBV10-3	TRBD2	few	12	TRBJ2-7	TGTGCCATTAGCGGGGGATCCTACGAGCAGTACTTC	CAISGGSYEQYF
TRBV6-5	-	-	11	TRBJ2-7	TGTGCCAGCAGTCAAACCTACGAGCAGTACTTC	CASSQTYEQYF
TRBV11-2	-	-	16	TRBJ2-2	TGTGCCAGCAGCTTAGACAGGTCCTCGGGCACCGGGGAGCTGTTTTTT	CASSLDRSSGTGELFF
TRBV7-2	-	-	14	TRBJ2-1	TGTGCCAGCACCGTGATTCCGGGACCCAATGAGCAGTTCTTC	CASTVIPGPNEQFF
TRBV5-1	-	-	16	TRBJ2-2	TGCGCCAGCAGCCTTCCCGGGGCCGCGAACACCGGGGAGCTGTTTTTT	CASSLPGAANTGELFF
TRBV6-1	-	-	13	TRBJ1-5	TGTGCCAGCAGTGGACAGGAGAATCAGCCCCAGCATTTT	CASSGQENQPQHF
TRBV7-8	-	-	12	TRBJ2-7	TGTGCCAGCAGCTTGGGTTTTCGCGAGCAGTACTTC	CASSLGFREQYF
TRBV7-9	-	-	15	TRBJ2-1	TGTGCCAGCAGCTTAGACCTCCGATTTTACAATGAGCAGTTCTTC	CASSLDLRFYNEQFF
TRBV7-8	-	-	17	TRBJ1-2	TGTGCCAGCAGCCCAAGGTTAGCACGCAGCTTGAACTATGGCTACACCTTC	CASSPRLARSLNYGYTF
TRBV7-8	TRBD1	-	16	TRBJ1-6	TGTGCCAGCAGCTTATCCCCAGACAGGGGAACTTCACCCCTCCACTTT	CASSLSPDRGTSPLHF
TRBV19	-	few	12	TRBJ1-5	TGTGCCAGTAGTATAGGAGTACAGCCCCAGCATTTT	CASSIGVQPQHF
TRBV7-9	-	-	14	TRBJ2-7	TGTGCCAGCAGCTTAGAGACAGCCCGCTACGAGCAGTACTTC	CASSLETARYEQYF
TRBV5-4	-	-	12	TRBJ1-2	TGTGCCAGCAGCAACGACAGGCTTGGCTACACCTTC	CASSNDRLGYTF
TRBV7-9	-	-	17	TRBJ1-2	TGTGCCAGCAGCTTAGACAGAAATTACGGAGCTAACTATGGCTACACCTTC	CASSLDRNYGANYGYTF
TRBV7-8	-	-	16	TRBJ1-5	TGTGCCAGCAGCACCCGAACAGGGTATAGCAATCAGCCCCAGCATTTT	CASSTRTGYSNQPQHF
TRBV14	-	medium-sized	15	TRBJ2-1	TGTGCCAGCAGCCAAGTGGGGGGCGCGTACAATGAGCAGTTCTTC	CASSQVGGAYNEQFF